This TCR beta chain was obtained from a study of T-cell reconstitution after alpha-beta-depleted transplantation in children. Germline V gene lookup returns CDR1 KGHSH and CDR2 LQKENI. The CDR3 is made up of 14 amino acids. V was pared by 0 bases and J by 8 bases, with 3 bases of the junction left unmatched. Study outcomes and limitations: T cells produced anew were the main source of T-cell counts and diversity one year after transplant. Surviving recipient T cells and thymic progenitors accounted for the high day-60 TCRbeta diversity observed in some patients. The study reportedly traced alpha-beta T cells about two months after transplant to several hundred expanded graft clones.

A library of TCRbeta sequences, prepared with unique molecular identifiers, was generated. Each CDR3 protein is one row after TCRdb ran MiXCR on the PCR reads. The sample gives approximately 1,000,000 distinct CDR3 sequences, about 29% of which show up once; over 25% is in the top ten. As for this clonotype: Its antigen is currently unknown.

The V gene is TRBV18, the J gene TRBJ2-1; TRBD1 matches 8 bases. The specimen was PBMCs, mostly from graft donor cells, collected 360 days after TCRalphabeta/CD19-depleted stem cell transplant. This receptor was taken from a boy younger than two who had a stem cell transplant for SCID, so the T cells may come from the graft donor. CDR3: CASSPPTGVHEQFF. The CDR3 DNA is TGTGCCAGCTCACCACCGACAGGGGTGCATGAGCAGTTCTTC.